This T cell receptor beta chain emerged from a study of cytomegalovirus exposure and HLA in healthy donors. It was with 60 Vbeta and 13 Jbeta primers that the PCR ran. Only in-frame clones appear in the TCRdb table, and some are missing; sequencing was by immunoSEQ multiplex PCR. The sample consists of 130,000 to 150,000 clones, approximately 84% of them appearing once. V lost 0 bases, J lost 2 bases, and 10 bases lay in between. The CDR3 has 14 residues. Germline-derived CDR1 and CDR2 are GTSNPN and SVGIG (reference sequence). Sequenced sample: PBMCs. The rearrangement links TRBV30 to TRBJ1-1; no clear D gene. This receptor was taken from a woman aged 55-75 years in good health and CMV-seropositive. The CDR3 DNA sequence: TGTGCCTGGAGTGTCGGGGTGGCAAACACTGAAGCTTTCTTT. It is translated as CAWSVGVANTEAFF.